A single sample is the source of the 27 T cell receptor beta chains below, sequenced in a study of prognosis after radiotherapy for stage I lung cancer (dated by TCRdb to about 2021). The run used an Illumina HiSeq 3000. Two rounds of multiplex PCR on genomic DNA were used to amplify the TCR beta CDR3 region. In the first round of PCR, primers specific to each TRBV and TRBJ gene were used, and the primer sequences are filed in Chinese patent CN105087789A. TCRdb reanalyzed the raw reads on its own, using fastp at Q25 for trimming and MiXCR for clone calling, and kept in-frame beta chains. One record per CDR3 amino acid sequence lists the most common genes and DNA. The sample records 20,000 to 30,000 distinct CDR3 sequences, about 41% of which are singletons. The top ten clonotypes cover about 32% of the sample. The source was PBMCs, collected before or after stereotactic body radiation therapy (not recorded which). Every receptor here comes from a donor aged 50 or older with non-small cell lung cancer.

This clonotype was counted at least ten times. The genes are TRBV6-1 and TRBJ2-1; TRBD2 matches 9 bases. CDR1 is MNHNS, CDR2 SASEGT, per germline. This CDR3 has 15 residues. Trimming took 8 bases from V and 2 from J; bases not matched to a gene: 7. The CDR3 DNA reads TGTGCCAGCCGTGTAGCGGGAGTGCCCTACAATGAGCAGTTCTTC. It encodes CASRVAGVPYNEQFF.

This clonotype was counted many times. V usage is TRBV7-9 and J usage is TRBJ2-7; 8 positions agree with TRBD1. The germline gives CDR1 SEHNR, CDR2 FQNEAQ (reference sequence). Trimming cost V 5 bases and J 6 bases; bases outside gene matches: 3. This CDR3 contains 12 residues. This CDR3 is CASSPDRGEQYF. The CDR3 bases are TGTGCCAGCAGCCCCGACAGGGGCGAGCAGTACTTC. The entire variable domain, with the rest obtained from reference TRBV7-9 and TRBJ2-7, is as follows: DTGVSQNPRHKITKRGQNVTFRCDPISEHNRLYWYRQTLGQGPEFLTYFQNEAQLEKSRLLSDRFSAERPKGSFSTLEIQRTEQGDSAMYLCASSPDRGEQYFGPGTRLTVT.

The chain uses TRBV2 and TRBJ2-7, with 10 bases that match TRBD2. The CDR3 covers 13 residues. Germline CDR1 SNHLY, CDR2 FYNNEI. V gave up 4 bases and J gave up 5 bases; unmatched junction bases: 2. As DNA, the CDR3 is TGTGCCAGCAGTGTTAGCGGGAGGAACGAGCAGTACTTC. This codes for CASSVSGRNEQYF.

The chain uses TRBV5-1 and TRBJ1-2, with D hard to call. The germline CDR1 and CDR2 sequences are SGHRS and YFSETQ. Trimming stripped 4 bases from V and 0 bases from J, with 13 bases between. This CDR3 has 15 amino acids. The DNA of the CDR3 is TGCGCCAGCAGCCCCTGGACTGTAGCTAACTATGGCTACACCTTC. Protein sequence: CASSPWTVANYGYTF.

This clonotype was seen at least ten times. The junction and the germline gene differ at one end; a read error may be behind it. This chain connects TRBV12-5 to TRBJ2-7; the D gene is possibly TRBD2 (6 bases). Per germline, CDR1 LGHNT and CDR2 FRNRAP. The CDR3 is made up of 15 amino acids. CDR3 sequence (DNA): TGTGCTATTGGTTGGACGGCTAGCGACATTGGCGAGCAGTACTTC. Translating gives CAIGWTASDIGEQYF.

For this clonotype: A much larger clone lies one base from this, so it may be a read error. V usage is TRBV9 and J usage is TRBJ2-2; D uncertain. Germline CDR1 is SGDLS and CDR2 is YYNGEE. CDR3 size: 12 residues. The CDR3 DNA reads as TGTGCCAGCAGCGTAGCCACCGTGGAGCTGTTTTTT. It specifies CASSVATVELFF.

This clonotype appeared many times. The V and J genes are TRBV6-1 and TRBJ2-3; no firm D call. V shed 6 bases and J shed 3 bases, with 4 bases lying between them. This CDR3 has 11 residues. Looked up from germline, CDR1 is MNHNS and CDR2 is SASEGT. CDR3 amino acids: CASSLTDTQYF. CDR3 nucleotides: TGTGCCAGCAGCCTAACAGATACGCAGTATTTT.

This clonotype was recorded many times. V is TRBV4-1 and J is TRBJ1-6; D gene uncertain. V gave up 7 bases and J gave up 3 bases, with 13 bases separating them. This CDR3 has 15 residues. Germline-derived CDR1 and CDR2 are MGHRA and YSYEKL. The CDR3 loop reads CASKDQVLYNSPLHF. CDR3 nucleotides: TGCGCCAGCAAGGATCAGGTGCTCTATAATTCACCCCTCCACTTT.

The chain combines TRBV7-3 with TRBJ2-2, with D uncertain. The germline V gene encodes CDR1 SGHTA and CDR2 FQGTGA. Deletions cut 8 bases from V and 8 bases from J, with 12 bases between. The CDR3 totals 12 residues. CDR3 DNA: TGTGCCAGCGGAAATGTGGGGGGGGAGCTGTTTTTT. Translating it yields CASGNVGGELFF. The full variable domain, with the rest looked up from reference TRBV7-3 and TRBJ2-2, is GAGVSQTPSNKVTEKGKYVELRCDPISGHTALYWYRQSLGQGPEFLIYFQGTGAADDSGLPNDRFFAVRPEGSVSTLKIQRTERGDSAVYLCASGNVGGELFFGEGSRLTVL.

This clonotype occurred a few times. The chain links TRBV7-2 to TRBJ1-2; D is uncertain. Trimming took 5 bases from V and 1 from J, leaving 14 bases between them. The CDR3 consists of 15 residues. Germline values: CDR1 SGHTA, CDR2 FQGNSA. The DNA for the CDR3 is TGTGCCAGCAGCCCCCGGGTAGGGAGTAACTATGGCTACACCTTC. The encoded protein is CASSPRVGSNYGYTF.

This clonotype was counted ten times or more. This chain joins TRBV12-3 or TRBV12-4 and TRBJ2-7; perhaps TRBD1 as D (5 bases). Trimming shortened V by 2 bases and J by 5 bases, and 7 bases separated the two germline ends. The CDR3 extends over 12 amino acids. The CDR3 spells CASSLQGNEQYF. The CDR3 DNA reads TGTGCCAGCAGTTTACAGGGCAACGAGCAGTACTTC.

V usage is TRBV15 and J usage is TRBJ1-1; D is undetermined. The CDR3 spans 15 residues. Germline V gene data show CDR1 as LNHNV and CDR2 as YYDKDF (reference sequence). With 5 bases removed from V and 4 bases from J, the gap between germline ends came to 17 bases. CDR3 DNA sequence: TGTGCCACCAGCTCGGACCGCACTGACCCCACTGAAGCTTTCTTT. Encoded protein: CATSSDRTDPTEAFF.

This clonotype appeared a few times. A much larger clone lies one base from this, so it may be a read error. This chain joins TRBV6-2 or TRBV6-3 and TRBJ1-1, with a tentative D call TRBD1 (5 bases). V lost 7 bases and J 11 bases, leaving 23 bases between the germline ends. CDR1 MNHEY and CDR2 SVGEGT come from the germline V gene. This CDR3 region has 14 residues. CDR3 bases: TGTGCCAGCATCTCCGGGACGCTGATTTTTGTGGCTTTCTTT. It yields the protein CASISGTLIFVAFF.

This clonotype was counted at least ten times. V and J are TRBV6-1 and TRBJ2-5; a weak D match, TRBD2 (5 bases). CDR1 and CDR2 (germline): MNHNS, SASEGT. V was shortened by 7 bases and J by 5 bases, with 14 bases between the two germline ends. The CDR3 totals 13 residues. In DNA form, the CDR3 reads TGTGCCAGCACAAGCCGGGGAAAGGAGACCCAGTACTTC. Protein product: CASTSRGKETQYF.

Many counts were recorded for this clonotype. The chain is built from TRBV19 and TRBJ1-2; maybe TRBD1 (6 bases). This CDR3 spans 17 amino acids. Per the germline V gene, CDR1 is LNHDA and CDR2 is SQIVND (reference sequence). V lost 9 bases, J lost 7 bases, and 30 bases lay in between. The CDR3: CASRSPEPAMGGVGYTF. The CDR3 DNA reads TGTGCCAGCAGATCCCCCGAGCCCGCCATGGGGGGCGTTGGCTACACCTTC.

This clonotype was observed at least ten times. V and J are TRBV11-2 and TRBJ2-3; weak D call: TRBD1 (5 bases). This CDR3 comprises 17 residues. Trimming shortened V by 3 bases and J by 3 bases, and 19 bases separated the two germline ends. Germline V gives CDR1 SGHAT, CDR2 FQNNGV. As DNA, the CDR3 is TGTGCCAGCAGCTTTTTTACAGGCAGGACCCCGACAGATACGCAGTATTTT. Protein product: CASSFFTGRTPTDTQYF.

This clonotype came up many times. This chain uses TRBV20-1 with TRBJ2-5, with TRBD2 identical over 7 bases. CDR3 size: 15 residues. CDR1 and CDR2 (germline): DFQATT, SNEGSKA (reference sequence). V was pared by 1 base and J by 5 bases, with 10 bases of the junction left unmatched. CDR3 region: CSARVLAGSVETQYF. As DNA, the CDR3 is TGCAGTGCTAGAGTGTTAGCGGGCAGTGTGGAGACCCAGTACTTC.

Ten or more counts support this clonotype. The J gene is TRBJ2-1, the V gene TRBV9; TRBD2 matches 11 bases. Germline lookup yields CDR1 SGDLS and CDR2 YYNGEE. This CDR3 spans 15 amino acids. With 2 bases clipped from V and 8 bases from J, the junction kept 6 bases outside the gene matches. The CDR3 region has the DNA TGTGCCAGCAGCGTGACTAGCGGGGTTTCGGATGAGCAGTTCTTC. The encoded protein is CASSVTSGVSDEQFF.

Concerning this clonotype: This clone may be a read error of a much larger clone one base away. The rearrangement links TRBV5-4 to TRBJ2-3; TRBD2 aligns across 8 bases. The V gene's germline CDR1 is SGHNT and CDR2 YYREEE (reference sequence). CDR3 size: 16 residues. Unmatched junction bases numbered 9, after V lost 0 bases and J lost 6 bases. Here the CDR3 DNA reads TGTGCCAGCAGCTTGGGGACGGGGGGGCGGTTGGATACGCAGTATTTT. It encodes CASSLGTGGRLDTQYF.

This clonotype was seen repeatedly, ten times or more. The V gene is TRBV20-1, the J gene TRBJ1-1, with D possibly being TRBD1 (6 bases). Trimming removed 7 bases from V and 4 bases from J, with 13 bases in between. The CDR3 spans 12 residues. Germline CDR1 and CDR2: DFQATT and SNEGSKA (reference sequence). The CDR3 protein is CSVGGMITEAFF. CDR3 sequence (DNA): TGCAGTGTAGGGGGGATGATCACTGAAGCTTTCTTT.

This clonotype was found many times. The chain links TRBV18 to TRBJ1-1; D gene uncertain. This CDR3 has 15 residues. Germline-derived CDR1 and CDR2 are KGHSH and LQKENI. The V and J ends lost 1 base and 4 bases respectively, with 13 bases between them. The CDR3 is CASSPQGEKGTEAFF. For the CDR3, the DNA is TGTGCCAGCTCACCACAGGGAGAAAAAGGCACTGAAGCTTTCTTT.

This clonotype was seen ten or more times. The chain carries TRBV7-2 and TRBJ2-1, with D possibly matching TRBD2 (7 bases). Germline V gene lookup returns CDR1 SGHTA and CDR2 FQGNSA. The CDR3 sequence is 16 residues long. Trimming stripped 1 base from V and 6 bases from J, with 16 bases between. The chain's CDR3 is CASSLGGWGGANEQFF. CDR3 nucleotide sequence: TGTGCCAGCAGCTTAGGGGGTTGGGGGGGGGCCAATGAGCAGTTCTTC. The full variable domain, in which reference TRBV7-2 and TRBJ2-1 provide the parts outside the CDR3, is GAGVSQSPSNKVTEKGKDVELRCDPISGHTALYWYRQSLGQGLEFLIYFQGNSAPDKSGLPSDRFSAERTGGSVSTLTIQRTQQEDSAVYLCASSLGGWGGANEQFFGPGTRLTVL.

This clonotype ranks as large. V gene TRBV28 combines with J gene TRBJ2-3, with 8 bases that match TRBD2. V was clipped by 4 bases and J by 4 bases; unmatched bases: 10. There are 16 residues in the CDR3. The V gene's germline CDR1 is MDHEN and CDR2 SYDVKM. The CDR3 nucleotides read TGTGCCAGCAGTTCGATAGCGGGGCCGAATGCAGATACGCAGTATTTT. This gives the protein CASSSIAGPNADTQYF.

As for this clonotype: One base separates it from a far larger clone, so it is likely a read error. The chain uses TRBV7-9 and TRBJ2-7; D not certain. Trimming removed 2 bases at V and 6 bases at J, with 8 bases between. The germline CDR1 and CDR2 sequences are SEHNR and FQNEAQ (reference sequence). The CDR3 runs 12 residues. CDR3 coding DNA: TGTGCCAGCAGCTTAACGGTACTCGAGCAGTACTTC. Translating it yields CASSLTVLEQYF. Looking up the rest from reference TRBV7-9 and TRBJ2-7 gives the full variable domain: DTGVSQNPRHKITKRGQNVTFRCDPISEHNRLYWYRQTLGQGPEFLTYFQNEAQLEKSRLLSDRFSAERPKGSFSTLEIQRTEQGDSAMYLCASSLTVLEQYFGPGTRLTVT.

The table lists this clonotype with many counts. The V gene is TRBV6-1, the J gene TRBJ2-3, with D possibly being TRBD1 (5 bases). CDR1 MNHNS and CDR2 SASEGT come from the germline V gene. This CDR3 is 15 amino acids long. The V and J ends lost 2 bases and 3 bases respectively, with 12 bases between them. The CDR3 loop reads CASSEIQGGTDTQYF. The CDR3 DNA is TGTGCCAGCAGTGAAATTCAGGGTGGAACAGATACGCAGTATTTT.

The V call is TRBV6-1, the J call TRBJ1-5, with a tentative D call TRBD1 (6 bases). The V gene lost 6 bases and the J gene lost 6 bases, with 15 bases spanning the gap. CDR3 length equals 14 residues. Germline V gene data show CDR1 as MNHNS and CDR2 as SASEGT. This CDR3 reads CASRDSTSGQPQHF. The CDR3 DNA reads TGTGCCAGCAGGGACAGCACCAGCGGTCAGCCCCAGCATTTT.

Many counts were recorded for this clonotype. The chain uses TRBV9 and TRBJ2-1, with a weak D call TRBD1 (8 bases). V lost 3 bases to trimming and J lost 10 bases, with 14 bases between them. The CDR3 has 13 amino acids. The germline V gene has CDR1 SGDLS and CDR2 YYNGEE. CDR3 nucleotide sequence: TGTGCCAGCAGCGCACAGGGGGGGAAGGAGCAGTTCTTC. It specifies CASSAQGGKEQFF.